The entry that follows covers one T cell receptor beta chain sequence. V shed 6 bases and J shed 5 bases, with 13 bases lying between them. The CDR3 contains 13 residues. Germline assignment: CDR1 MDHEN and CDR2 SYDVKM. These data come from a study of control samples from healthy donors and cancer patients. Some clones are missing from TCRdb's copy, which holds only in-frame ones; the method was immunoSEQ multiplex PCR. This table has around 170,000 clones, approximately 94% appearing once. The clonotype was recovered from a man younger than 40 in good health. This chain joins TRBV28 and TRBJ1-1, with D perhaps TRBD1 (6 bases). The sample consisted of blood. The CDR3, as DNA: TGTGCCAGCAGACGAGCAGGGGTTACTGAAGCTTTCTTT. It encodes CASRRAGVTEAFF.